This entry lists 8 T cell receptor beta chains sequenced from one sample in a study of blood T cell repertoires in COVID-19. Some clones are missing from TCRdb's copy, which holds only in-frame ones; the method was immunoSEQ multiplex PCR. Of about 260,000 clones listed, about 89% are singletons. The sample consisted of peripheral blood. Source of these receptors: a woman aged 40 to 50 who had recovered from COVID-19.

The chain uses TRBV5-1 and TRBJ2-2, with D hard to call. V lost 2 bases and J lost 2, with 7 bases in between. Germline assignment: CDR1 SGHRS and CDR2 YFSETQ. The CDR3 runs 14 residues. The CDR3 coding sequence is TGCGCCAGCAGCTTAACACATAACACCGGGGAGCTGTTTTTT. Amino acid sequence: CASSLTHNTGELFF.

The V call is TRBV10-3, the J call TRBJ2-7; perhaps TRBD1 as D (6 bases). The CDR3 spans 14 residues. Germline CDR1 and CDR2: ENHRY and SYGVKD. V was pared by 10 bases and J by 2 bases, with 18 bases between. This CDR3 reads CASGGSLIPYEQYF. Here the CDR3 DNA reads TGTGCCAGTGGGGGCAGTCTCATCCCCTACGAGCAGTACTTC.

The genes are TRBV15 and TRBJ1-1, with 10 bases fitting TRBD1. The CDR3 covers 19 residues. The junction had 11 bases not matched to a gene; V was cut back by 1 base and J by 0 bases. The V gene's germline CDR1 is LNHNV and CDR2 YYDKDF (reference sequence). The CDR3 protein is CATSRATGGAGWVNTEAFF. The CDR3 nucleotides read TGTGCCACCAGCAGAGCGACAGGGGGCGCCGGTTGGGTGAACACTGAAGCTTTCTTT. The whole variable domain, filled in from reference TRBV15 and TRBJ1-1, reads DAMVIQNPRYQVTQFGKPVTLSCSQTLNHNVMYWYQQKSSQAPKLLFHYYDKDFNNEADTPDNFQSRRPNTSFCFLDIRSPGLGDTAMYLCATSRATGGAGWVNTEAFFGQGTRLTVV.

In its sample, this clone was seen a few times. The rearrangement uses TRBV5-6 and TRBJ2-2; D unclear. Germline CDR1 SGHDT, CDR2 YYEEEE. V shed 3 bases and J shed 3 bases, with 12 bases lying between them. The CDR3 extends over 15 amino acids. The CDR3 here is CASSSVGRHTGELFF. CDR3 DNA: TGTGCCAGCAGCTCGGTGGGCAGGCACACCGGGGAGCTGTTTTTT. Full variable domain (outside the CDR3, taken from reference TRBV5-6 and TRBJ2-2): DAGVTQSPTHLIKTRGQQVTLRCSPKSGHDTVSWYQQALGQGPQFIFQYYEEEERQRGNFPDRFSGHQFPNYSSELNVNALLLGDSALYLCASSSVGRHTGELFFGEGSRLTVL.

This clone was detected only a few times. The chain carries TRBV7-2 and TRBJ1-1; TRBD1 might be the D (6 bases). Germline V gene sequence: CDR1 SGHTA, CDR2 FQGNSA. The CDR3 is 15 residues long. V was cut by 3 bases and J by 7 bases, with 18 bases left in between. In nucleotides, the CDR3 is TGTGCCAGCAGCTTCATACAGGGTCAGGAAAATGAAGCTTTCTTT. Protein: CASSFIQGQENEAFF. The variable domain in full, with the rest retrieved from reference TRBV7-2 and TRBJ1-1, is GAGVSQSPSNKVTEKGKDVELRCDPISGHTALYWYRQSLGQGLEFLIYFQGNSAPDKSGLPSDRFSAERTGGSVSTLTIQRTQQEDSAVYLCASSFIQGQENEAFFGQGTRLTVV.

This clone was recorded a few times. This rearrangement joins TRBV11-2 to TRBJ1-2; D gene unclear. Germline V gives CDR1 SGHAT, CDR2 FQNNGV. V gave up 5 bases and J gave up 8 bases, with 15 bases separating them. The CDR3 extends over 13 amino acids. The CDR3 coding sequence is TGTGCCAGCAGCCGAACCGTAGACGGGGGCTACACCTTC. Amino acid sequence: CASSRTVDGGYTF.

The chain joins TRBV6-5 to TRBJ2-5, with 8 nucleotides matching TRBD1. The CDR3 loop spans 15 amino acids. V was clipped by 7 bases and J by 1 base; unmatched bases: 8. The germline V gene has CDR1 MNHEY and CDR2 SVGAGI. CDR3 region: CASMIMTGVQETQYF. The DNA for the CDR3 is TGTGCCAGCATGATAATGACAGGGGTCCAAGAGACCCAGTACTTC.

This chain links TRBV10-3 with TRBJ2-2; the match to TRBD1 covers 7 bases. This CDR3 spans 14 amino acids. After removal of 4 bases from V and 7 bases from J, the junction contained 6 bases not matched to a gene. Germline V gene sequence: CDR1 ENHRY, CDR2 SYGVKD. The CDR3 nucleotides are TGTGCCATCAGTGCTGACAGGGTGGGCGGGGAGCTGTTTTTT. Its translation is CAISADRVGGELFF.